This TCR beta chain was recovered during a study of shared clonotypes between healthy human individuals. Study-wide points: When naive CD4 clonotypes were compared across a handful of donors, 4% to 6.5% were shared. The study drew on few donors, limiting represented genetic and exposure-history diversity. Sequencing depth was a factor that was expected to affect clonotype sharing among donors.

In the case of this clone: Its specificity is unknown.

This CDR3 comprises 16 residues. V was clipped by 9 bases and J by 3 bases; unmatched bases: 14. Looked up from germline, CDR1 is WNHNN and CDR2 is SYGVQD (reference sequence). Profiled with immunoSEQ multiplex PCR; TCRdb holds only in-frame clones, not every one. The top ten clones hold around 1.8% of a sample with 740,000 or so clones, 73% of them seen once. Sequencing was carried out using memory CD4+ T cells sorted from blood. Subset of the sample: CD45RA-negative fraction. The J gene is TRBJ2-1, the V gene TRBV10-1; TRBD1 matches at 7 bases. The source of this sequence is a woman under 40 in good health. CDR3 nucleotide sequence: TGCGCCAGATACGAGTGGGACAGAATTTTCTACAATGAGCAGTTCTTC. Encoded protein: CARYEWDRIFYNEQFF.